These 20 T cell receptor beta chains came from one sample sequenced in a study of T cell changes during pregnancy in multiple sclerosis. Repertoires were generated with immunoSEQ multiplex PCR, while TCRdb's copy carries only in-frame clones and drops some. Of 50,000 to 75,000 clones detected, 90% to 95% appear once; the ten largest clones hold 1% to 1.5%. The sample here was peripheral blood, taken after pregnancy. The receptors stem from a female donor in good health, enrolled as a control in a pregnancy study.

The chain recombines TRBV2 with TRBJ1-2; perhaps TRBD1 as D (5 bases). This CDR3 has 15 residues. V dropped 1 base and J dropped 4 bases, with 13 bases sitting between them. CDR1 SNHLY and CDR2 FYNNEI come from the germline V gene. In DNA form, the CDR3 reads TGTGCCAGCAGTGAAGGCAGGGCGAGAGGCTATGGCTACACCTTC. It encodes CASSEGRARGYGYTF.

The V call is TRBV27, the J call TRBJ1-2, with D possibly TRBD1 on 5 matching bases. Germline V gene lookup returns CDR1 MNHEY and CDR2 SMNVEV (reference sequence). Trimming shortened V by 2 bases and J by 8 bases, and 12 bases separated the two germline ends. CDR3 length equals 13 residues. The CDR3 region has the DNA TGTGCCAGCAGTTTAGTTGGAGGGGTCGGCTACACCTTC. It yields the protein CASSLVGGVGYTF.

This clone was seen once. The V and J genes are TRBV5-1 and TRBJ2-7; D gene ambiguous. In germline, CDR1 is SGHRS, CDR2 YFSETQ. This CDR3 has 12 amino acids. Trimming took 0 bases from V and 5 from J, leaving 6 bases between them. CDR3 in DNA: TGCGCCAGCAGCTTGGGAGTAAACGAGCAGTACTTC. Protein: CASSLGVNEQYF.

The chain joins TRBV5-4 to TRBJ2-3, with TRBD1 matching over 7 bases. Germline V gene data show CDR1 as SGHNT and CDR2 as YYREEE (reference sequence). The J segment lost 2 bases and the V segment lost 1 base, leaving 10 bases of the junction unmatched. The length of the CDR3 is 17 residues. The CDR3 spells CASSLPASDRVTDTQYF. The DNA for the CDR3 is TGTGCCAGCAGCTTGCCGGCCTCCGACAGGGTCACAGATACGCAGTATTTT.

This chain connects TRBV6-6 to TRBJ1-6; unclear D gene. The length of the CDR3 is 15 residues. V gave up 6 bases and J gave up 9 bases, with 18 bases separating them. The germline gives CDR1 MNHNY, CDR2 SVGAGI (reference sequence). CDR3 sequence reads: CASSPFRTRGSPLHF. CDR3 nucleotide sequence: TGTGCCAGCAGCCCCTTTCGTACTCGGGGTTCACCCCTCCACTTT.

The chain links TRBV18 to TRBJ2-7; 7 bases align to TRBD1. The V and J ends lost 5 bases and 2 bases, in that order; junction bases with no gene match: 9. Germline-derived CDR1 and CDR2 are KGHSH and LQKENI. The CDR3 length is 15 residues. The CDR3: CASSSNPGTAYEQYF. Here the CDR3 DNA reads TGTGCCAGCTCATCCAATCCCGGGACAGCCTACGAGCAGTACTTC. The variable domain in full, with the rest retrieved from reference TRBV18 and TRBJ2-7, is NAGVMQNPRHLVRRRGQEARLRCSPMKGHSHVYWYRQLPEEGLKFMVYLQKENIIDESGMPKERFSAEFPKEGPSILRIQQVVRGDSAAYFCASSSNPGTAYEQYFGPGTRLTVT.

On this clone itself: At one boundary the junction diverges from the germline segment, which might be a read error. V is TRBV29-1 and J is TRBJ2-4; 11 positions agree with TRBD1. Germline CDR1 SQVTM, CDR2 ANQGSEA. This CDR3 comprises 13 residues. The CDR3 loop reads CSVEGTGGNIQYF. The DNA for the CDR3 is TGCAGCGTGGAAGGGACAGGGGGGAACATTCAGTACTTC.

V gene TRBV30 combines with J gene TRBJ1-2; 7 positions agree with TRBD1. Germline CDR1 and CDR2: GTSNPN and SVGIG (reference sequence). This CDR3 contains 13 residues. Trimming cost V 0 bases and J 7 bases; bases outside gene matches: 5. CDR3: CAWSVTGVGGYTF. The CDR3 coding sequence is TGTGCCTGGAGTGTCACAGGGGTAGGTGGCTACACCTTC.

This clone came up once. This rearrangement joins TRBV2 to TRBJ2-5; D call uncertain. Looked up from germline, CDR1 is SNHLY and CDR2 is FYNNEI. The V gene lost 1 base and the J gene lost 5 bases, with 11 bases spanning the gap. This CDR3 spans 14 amino acids. CDR3 region: CASSEGLDVETQYF. Here the CDR3 DNA reads TGTGCCAGCAGTGAAGGCCTAGATGTTGAGACCCAGTACTTC.

CDR3 coding DNA: TGTGCCAGCAGCCGAGACGGGGAGCTGTTTTTT. This codes for CASSRDGELFF. The J gene is TRBJ2-2, the V gene TRBV7-3; D unresolved. This CDR3 contains 11 residues. V shed 5 bases and J shed 7 bases, with 5 bases lying between them. Germline loops: CDR1 SGHTA, CDR2 FQGTGA.

This clone was observed once. The chain employs TRBV28 and TRBJ2-3, with TRBD2 matching over 8 bases. The V segment lost 3 bases and the J segment 2 bases; nucleotides outside the gene matches: 4. The V gene's germline CDR1 is MDHEN and CDR2 SYDVKM. The CDR3 sequence is 15 residues long. The CDR3 region has the DNA TGTGCCAGCAGTTTGAGCGGGGGAAACACAGATACGCAGTATTTT. Translation gives CASSLSGGNTDTQYF.

This CDR3 is CASSPSWADSYEQYF. CDR3 DNA sequence: TGTGCCAGCAGTCCCTCGTGGGCAGATTCCTACGAGCAGTACTTC. This chain links TRBV6-5 with TRBJ2-7; D gene unclear. With 5 bases removed from V and 1 base from J, the gap between germline ends came to 15 bases. Germline V gene lookup returns CDR1 MNHEY and CDR2 SVGAGI. There are 15 residues in the CDR3.

The J gene is TRBJ1-2, the V gene TRBV19; TRBD1 matches at 8 bases. The CDR3 loop spans 16 amino acids. The junction had 16 bases not matched to a gene; V was cut back by 5 bases and J by 8 bases. CDR1 is LNHDA, CDR2 SQIVND, per germline (reference sequence). The CDR3 bases are TGTGCCAGTAGTTTCTCCCCGGACAGGGAGTCAAAAGGCTACACCTTC. This gives the protein CASSFSPDRESKGYTF.

This chain links TRBV5-1 with TRBJ1-2, with a possible D match to TRBD1 (6 bases). From germline, CDR1 is SGHRS and CDR2 YFSETQ. The CDR3 is 15 amino acids. Deletions cut 6 bases from V and 7 bases from J, with 22 bases between. CDR3 sequence (DNA): TGCGCCAGCACGCCTTCCAGGGGCGCCTCCTTTGGCTACACCTTC. Its translation: CASTPSRGASFGYTF.

The chain recombines TRBV5-6 with TRBJ1-5; a possible D gene is TRBD1 (6 bases). CDR1 and CDR2 from the germline V gene are SGHDT and YYEEEE. The CDR3 is 17 residues long. Deletions cut 5 bases from V and 0 bases from J, with 18 bases between. CDR3 loop: CASSQRQAAYSNQPQHF. CDR3 bases: TGTGCCAGCAGTCAGCGACAGGCCGCATATAGCAATCAGCCCCAGCATTTT.

The V and J genes are TRBV5-6 and TRBJ1-2; D is ambiguous. Trimming removed 2 bases from V and 4 bases from J, with 18 bases in between. The CDR3 loop spans 16 amino acids. Germline V CDR1 and CDR2: SGHDT, YYEEEE. The CDR3 sequence is CASSLGGINIRYGYTF. DNA of the CDR3: TGTGCCAGCAGCTTAGGCGGGATAAACATTCGCTATGGCTACACCTTC.

This clone was observed a handful of times. The chain is built from TRBV2 and TRBJ1-6; a weak D match, TRBD1 (5 bases). CDR1 is SNHLY and CDR2 is FYNNEI in the germline V gene. V lost 8 bases to trimming and J lost 9 bases, with 17 bases between them. CDR3 length: 14 residues. The CDR3 nucleotides read TGTGCCAGCGACGCCGACAGAGCCCCTTCACCCCTCCACTTT. Amino acids: CASDADRAPSPLHF.

The V and J genes are TRBV6-1 and TRBJ2-1; TRBD2 agrees at 15 bases. The CDR3 is 20 residues long. Germline CDR1 MNHNS, CDR2 SASEGT. Trimming at V came to 2 bases and at J to 7 bases, leaving 15 bases not matched to a gene. CDR3 DNA: TGTGCCAGCAGTGAATCCCCGGGACTAGCGGGGGGCTTTAGGGGGAATGAGCAGTTCTTC. Its protein is CASSESPGLAGGFRGNEQFF.

The CDR3 reads CASSQPVQRETQYF. CDR3 DNA sequence: TGCGCCAGCAGCCAACCGGTCCAGCGGGAGACCCAGTACTTC. V is TRBV4-1 and J is TRBJ2-5; possible D gene TRBD2, 5 bases. The CDR3 contains 14 residues. The V gene lost 2 bases and the J gene lost 5 bases, with 12 bases spanning the gap. CDR1 is MGHRA and CDR2 is YSYEKL in the germline V gene.

This chain links TRBV4-2 with TRBJ1-5, with D perhaps matching TRBD1 (6 bases). V lost 0 bases to trimming and J lost 5 bases, with 14 bases between them. Germline assignment: CDR1 LGHNA and CDR2 YNFKEQ. The CDR3 is 16 residues long. CDR3 region: CASSQEWAGADQPQHF. The CDR3 DNA sequence: TGTGCCAGCAGCCAAGAGTGGGCAGGGGCGGATCAGCCCCAGCATTTT.